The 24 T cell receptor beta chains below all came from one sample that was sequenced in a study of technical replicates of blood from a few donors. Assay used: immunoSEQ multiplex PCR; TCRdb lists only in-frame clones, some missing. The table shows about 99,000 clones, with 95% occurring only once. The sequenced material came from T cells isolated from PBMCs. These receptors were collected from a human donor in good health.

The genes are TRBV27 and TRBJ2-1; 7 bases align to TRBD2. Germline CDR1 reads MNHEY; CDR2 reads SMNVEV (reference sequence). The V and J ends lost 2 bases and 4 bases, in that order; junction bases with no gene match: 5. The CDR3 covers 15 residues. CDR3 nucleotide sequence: TGTGCCAGCAGTTTAGCGGCTAGCGGTTACAATGAGCAGTTCTTC. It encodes CASSLAASGYNEQFF.

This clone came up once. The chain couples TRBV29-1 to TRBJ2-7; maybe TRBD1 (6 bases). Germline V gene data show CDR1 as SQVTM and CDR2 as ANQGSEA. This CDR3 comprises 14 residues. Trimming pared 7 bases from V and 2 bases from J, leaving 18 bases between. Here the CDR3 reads CSGILQGSPYEQYF. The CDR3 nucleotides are TGCAGCGGTATCTTACAGGGTAGTCCCTACGAGCAGTACTTC.

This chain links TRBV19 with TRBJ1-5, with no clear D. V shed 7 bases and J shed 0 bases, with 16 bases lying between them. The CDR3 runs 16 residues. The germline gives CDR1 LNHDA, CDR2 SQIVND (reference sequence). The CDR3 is CASTITGGYSNQPQHF. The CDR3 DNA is TGTGCCAGTACCATCACCGGAGGGTATAGCAATCAGCCCCAGCATTTT.

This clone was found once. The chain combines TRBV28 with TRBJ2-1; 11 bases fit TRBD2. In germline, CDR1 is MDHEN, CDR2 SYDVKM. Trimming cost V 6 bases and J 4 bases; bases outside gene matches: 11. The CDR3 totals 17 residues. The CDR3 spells CASRYKPGLAVYNEQFF. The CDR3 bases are TGTGCCAGCAGGTATAAACCGGGACTAGCGGTGTACAATGAGCAGTTCTTC.

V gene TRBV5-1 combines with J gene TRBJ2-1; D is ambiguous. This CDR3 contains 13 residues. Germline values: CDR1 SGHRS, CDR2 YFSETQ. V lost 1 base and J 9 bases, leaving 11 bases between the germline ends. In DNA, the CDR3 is TGCGCCAGCAGCTTGCGTGTAGCTAGTGAGCAGTTCTTC. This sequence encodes CASSLRVASEQFF.

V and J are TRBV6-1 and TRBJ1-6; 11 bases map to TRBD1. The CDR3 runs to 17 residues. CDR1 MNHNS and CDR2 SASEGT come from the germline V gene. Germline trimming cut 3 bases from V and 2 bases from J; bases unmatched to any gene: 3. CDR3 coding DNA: TGTGCCAGCAGTGAGGGGGGACAGGGGGCCTATAATTCACCCCTCCACTTT. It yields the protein CASSEGGQGAYNSPLHF.

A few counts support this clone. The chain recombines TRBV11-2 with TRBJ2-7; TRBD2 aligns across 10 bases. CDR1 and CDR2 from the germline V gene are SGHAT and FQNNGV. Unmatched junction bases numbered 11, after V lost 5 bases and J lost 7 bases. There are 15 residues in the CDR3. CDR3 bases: TGTGCCAGCAGCCCCTTCACTAGCGGGAATAATGAGCAGTACTTC. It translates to CASSPFTSGNNEQYF.

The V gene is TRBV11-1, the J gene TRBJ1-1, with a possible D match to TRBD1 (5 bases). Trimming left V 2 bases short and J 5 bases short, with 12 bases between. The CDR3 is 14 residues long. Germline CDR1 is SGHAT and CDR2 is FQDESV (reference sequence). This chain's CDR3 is CASSLRGDRTEAFF. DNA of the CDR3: TGTGCCAGCAGCTTAAGAGGAGACAGAACTGAAGCTTTCTTT. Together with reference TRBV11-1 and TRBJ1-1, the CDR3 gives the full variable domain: EAEVAQSPRYKITEKSQAVAFWCDPISGHATLYWYRQILGQGPELLVQFQDESVVDDSQLPKDRFSAERLKGVDSTLKIQPAELGDSAMYLCASSLRGDRTEAFFGQGTRLTVV.

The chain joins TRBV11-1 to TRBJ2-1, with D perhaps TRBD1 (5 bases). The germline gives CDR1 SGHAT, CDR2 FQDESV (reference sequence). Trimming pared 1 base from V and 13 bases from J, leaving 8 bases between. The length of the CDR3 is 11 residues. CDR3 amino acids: CASSLEDTQFF. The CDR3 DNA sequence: TGTGCCAGCAGCTTAGAGGACACCCAGTTCTTC.

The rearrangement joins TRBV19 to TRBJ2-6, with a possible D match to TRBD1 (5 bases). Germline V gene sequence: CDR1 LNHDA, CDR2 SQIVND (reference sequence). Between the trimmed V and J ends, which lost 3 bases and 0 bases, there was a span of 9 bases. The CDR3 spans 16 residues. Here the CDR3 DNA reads TGTGCCAGTAGTATCAGGGCGTACTCTGGGGCCAACGTCCTGACTTTC. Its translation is CASSIRAYSGANVLTF.

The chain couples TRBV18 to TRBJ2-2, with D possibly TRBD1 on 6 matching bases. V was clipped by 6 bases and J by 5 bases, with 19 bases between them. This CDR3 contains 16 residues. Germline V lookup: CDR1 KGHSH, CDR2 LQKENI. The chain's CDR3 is CASSSRDTLGTGELFF. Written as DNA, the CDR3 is TGTGCCAGCTCGTCAAGGGACACTCTAGGAACCGGGGAGCTGTTTTTT.

Written as DNA, the CDR3 is TGTGCCAGCTCCGCAGGACTAGCGCGAAATGAGCAGTTCTTC. This sequence encodes CASSAGLARNEQFF. This rearrangement joins TRBV6-5 to TRBJ2-1; 9 bases map to TRBD2. V lost 8 bases to trimming and J lost 7 bases; unmatched junction nucleotides: 9. The CDR3 contains 14 residues. The germline V gene has CDR1 MNHEY and CDR2 SVGAGI.

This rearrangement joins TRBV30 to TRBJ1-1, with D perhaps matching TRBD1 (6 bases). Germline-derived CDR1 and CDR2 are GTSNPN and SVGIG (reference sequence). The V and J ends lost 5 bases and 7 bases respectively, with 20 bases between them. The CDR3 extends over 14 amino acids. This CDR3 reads CAWVVKTGKDEAFF. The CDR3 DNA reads TGTGCCTGGGTTGTGAAGACAGGAAAAGATGAAGCTTTCTTT.

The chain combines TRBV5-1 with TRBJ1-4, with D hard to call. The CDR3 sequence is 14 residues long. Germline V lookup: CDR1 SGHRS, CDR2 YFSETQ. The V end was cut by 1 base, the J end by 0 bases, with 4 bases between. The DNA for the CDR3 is TGCGCCAGCAGCTTGCTTACAACTAATGAAAAACTGTTTTTT. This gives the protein CASSLLTTNEKLFF.

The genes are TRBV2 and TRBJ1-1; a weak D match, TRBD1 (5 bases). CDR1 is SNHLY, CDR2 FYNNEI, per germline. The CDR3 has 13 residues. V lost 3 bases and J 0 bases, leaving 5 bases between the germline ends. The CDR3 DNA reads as TGTGCCAGCAGTGACAGGGTGAACACTGAAGCTTTCTTT. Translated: CASSDRVNTEAFF.

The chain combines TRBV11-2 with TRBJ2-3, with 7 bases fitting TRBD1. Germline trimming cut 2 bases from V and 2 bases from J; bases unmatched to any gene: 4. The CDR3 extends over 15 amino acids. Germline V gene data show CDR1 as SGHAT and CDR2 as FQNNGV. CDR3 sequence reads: CASSLIGGPTDTQYF. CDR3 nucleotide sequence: TGTGCCAGCAGCTTAATAGGGGGCCCCACAGATACGCAGTATTTT.

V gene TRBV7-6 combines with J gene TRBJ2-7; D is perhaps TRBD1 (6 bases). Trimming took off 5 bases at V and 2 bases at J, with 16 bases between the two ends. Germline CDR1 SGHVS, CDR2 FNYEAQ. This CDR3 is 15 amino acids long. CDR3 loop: CASSHRDLSPYEQYF. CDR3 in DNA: TGTGCCAGCAGCCACAGGGATTTGTCGCCCTACGAGCAGTACTTC.

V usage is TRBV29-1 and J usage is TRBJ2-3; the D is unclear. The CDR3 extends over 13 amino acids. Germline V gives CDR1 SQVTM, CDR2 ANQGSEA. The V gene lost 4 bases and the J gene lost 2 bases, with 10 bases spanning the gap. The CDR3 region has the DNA TGCAGCGTTGTGTTCTACTCCACAGATACGCAGTATTTT. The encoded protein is CSVVFYSTDTQYF.

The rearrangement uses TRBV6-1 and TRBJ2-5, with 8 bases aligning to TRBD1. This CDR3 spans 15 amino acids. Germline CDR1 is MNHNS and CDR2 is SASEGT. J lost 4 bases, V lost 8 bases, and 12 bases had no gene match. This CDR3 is CASATGRGLGETQYF. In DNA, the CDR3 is TGTGCCAGCGCGACGGGCAGGGGGCTGGGAGAGACCCAGTACTTC.

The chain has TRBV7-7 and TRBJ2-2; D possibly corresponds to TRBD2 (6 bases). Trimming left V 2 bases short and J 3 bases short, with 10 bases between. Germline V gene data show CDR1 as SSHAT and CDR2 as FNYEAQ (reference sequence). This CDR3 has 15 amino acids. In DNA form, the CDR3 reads TGTGCCAGCAGCTTACAATGGGGGGACACCGGGGAGCTGTTTTTT. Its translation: CASSLQWGDTGELFF.

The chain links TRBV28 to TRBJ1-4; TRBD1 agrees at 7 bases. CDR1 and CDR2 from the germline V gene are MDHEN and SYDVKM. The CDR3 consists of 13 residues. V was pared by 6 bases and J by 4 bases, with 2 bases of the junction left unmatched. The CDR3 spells CASRDRVNEKLFF. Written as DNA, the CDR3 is TGTGCCAGCAGAGACAGGGTTAATGAAAAACTGTTTTTT.

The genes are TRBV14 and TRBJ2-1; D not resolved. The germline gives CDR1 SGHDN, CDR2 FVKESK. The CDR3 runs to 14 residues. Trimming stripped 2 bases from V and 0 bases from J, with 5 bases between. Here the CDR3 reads CASSQTSSYNEQFF. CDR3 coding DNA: TGTGCCAGCAGCCAAACGAGCTCCTACAATGAGCAGTTCTTC.

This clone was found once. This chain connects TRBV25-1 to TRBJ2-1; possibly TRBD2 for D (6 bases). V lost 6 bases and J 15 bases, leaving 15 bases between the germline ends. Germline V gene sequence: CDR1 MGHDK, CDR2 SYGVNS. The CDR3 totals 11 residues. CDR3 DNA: TGTGCCAGCAGCCTGGGGGACTCCGCGTTCTTC. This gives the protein CASSLGDSAFF. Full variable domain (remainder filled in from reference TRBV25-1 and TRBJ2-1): EADIYQTPRYLVIGTGKKITLECSQTMGHDKMYWYQQDPGMELHLIHYSYGVNSTEKGDLSSESTVSRIRTEHFPLTLESARPSHTSQYLCASSLGDSAFFGPGTRLTVL.

CDR3 amino acids: CASRRRHLAGEGYEQYF. In nucleotides, the CDR3 is TGTGCCAGCAGGCGAAGACACCTAGCGGGGGAGGGGTACGAGCAGTACTTC. This sequence joins TRBV2 and TRBJ2-7, with 10 positions matching TRBD2. The germline CDR1 and CDR2 sequences are SNHLY and FYNNEI. V shed 6 bases and J 4 bases; nucleotides not matched to a gene: 15. The CDR3 runs 17 residues.